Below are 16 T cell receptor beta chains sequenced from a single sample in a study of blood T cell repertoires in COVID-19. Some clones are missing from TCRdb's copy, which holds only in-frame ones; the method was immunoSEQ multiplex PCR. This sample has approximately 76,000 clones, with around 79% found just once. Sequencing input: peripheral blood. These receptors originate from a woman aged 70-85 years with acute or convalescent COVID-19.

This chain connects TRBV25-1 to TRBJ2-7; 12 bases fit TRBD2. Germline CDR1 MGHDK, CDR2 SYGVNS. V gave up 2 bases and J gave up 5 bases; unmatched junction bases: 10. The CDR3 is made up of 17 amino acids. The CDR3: CASSEPHSTSGSHEQYF. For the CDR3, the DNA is TGTGCCAGCAGTGAACCCCACTCGACTAGCGGGAGCCACGAGCAGTACTTC.

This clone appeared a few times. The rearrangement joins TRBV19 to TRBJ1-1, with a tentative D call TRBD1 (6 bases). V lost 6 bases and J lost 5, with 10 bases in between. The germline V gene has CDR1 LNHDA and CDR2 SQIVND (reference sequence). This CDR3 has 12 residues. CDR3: CASSVQGTEAFF. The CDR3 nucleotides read TGTGCCAGTAGCGTACAGGGAACTGAAGCTTTCTTT. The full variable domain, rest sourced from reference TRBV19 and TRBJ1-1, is DGGITQSPKYLFRKEGQNVTLSCEQNLNHDAMYWYRQDPGQGLRLIYYSQIVNDFQKGDIAEGYSVSREKKESFPLTVTSAQKNPTAFYLCASSVQGTEAFFGQGTRLTVV.

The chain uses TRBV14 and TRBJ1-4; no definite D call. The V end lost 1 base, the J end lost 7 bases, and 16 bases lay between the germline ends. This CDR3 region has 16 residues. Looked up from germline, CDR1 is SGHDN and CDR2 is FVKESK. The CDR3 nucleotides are TGTGCCAGCAGCCAAGTGGAGCTTAACACTCCTGAAAAACTGTTTTTT. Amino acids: CASSQVELNTPEKLFF. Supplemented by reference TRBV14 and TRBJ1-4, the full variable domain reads EAGVTQFPSHSVIEKGQTVTLRCDPISGHDNLYWYRRVMGKEIKFLLHFVKESKQDESGMPNNRFLAERTGGTYSTLKVQPAELEDSGVYFCASSQVELNTPEKLFFGSGTQLSVL.

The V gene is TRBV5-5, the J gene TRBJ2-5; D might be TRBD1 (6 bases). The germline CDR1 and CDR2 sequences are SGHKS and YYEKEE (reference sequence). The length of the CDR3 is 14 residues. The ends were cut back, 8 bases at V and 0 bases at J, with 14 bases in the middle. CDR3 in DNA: TGTGCCAGTAAAAAAACAGGGAACCAAGAGACCCAGTACTTC. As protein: CASKKTGNQETQYF.

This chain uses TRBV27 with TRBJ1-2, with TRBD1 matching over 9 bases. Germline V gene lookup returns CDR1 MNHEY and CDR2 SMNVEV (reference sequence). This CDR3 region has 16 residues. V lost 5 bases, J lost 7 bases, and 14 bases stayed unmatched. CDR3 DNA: TGTGCCAGCAGTCGGGACAGGGCTAGTAGGTTCTCTGGCTACACCTTC. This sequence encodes CASSRDRASRFSGYTF.

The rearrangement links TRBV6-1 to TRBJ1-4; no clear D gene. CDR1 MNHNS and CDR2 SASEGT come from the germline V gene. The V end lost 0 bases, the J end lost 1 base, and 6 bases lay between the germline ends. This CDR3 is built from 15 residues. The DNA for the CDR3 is TGTGCCAGCAGTGAAGCGGGCAGAACTAATGAAAAACTGTTTTTT. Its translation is CASSEAGRTNEKLFF.

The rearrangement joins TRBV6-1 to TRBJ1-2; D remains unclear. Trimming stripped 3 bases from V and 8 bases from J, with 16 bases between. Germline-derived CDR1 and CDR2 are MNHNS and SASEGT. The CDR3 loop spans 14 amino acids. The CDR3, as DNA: TGTGCCAGCAGTGATGGGCCTGAGCCTCGAGGCTACACCTTC. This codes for CASSDGPEPRGYTF.

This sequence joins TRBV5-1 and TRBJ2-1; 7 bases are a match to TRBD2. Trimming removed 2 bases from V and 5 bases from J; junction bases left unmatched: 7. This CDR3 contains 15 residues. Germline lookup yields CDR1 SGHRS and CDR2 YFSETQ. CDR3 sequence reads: CASSFGGRWDNEQFF. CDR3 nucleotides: TGCGCCAGCAGCTTCGGGGGGAGGTGGGACAATGAGCAGTTCTTC.

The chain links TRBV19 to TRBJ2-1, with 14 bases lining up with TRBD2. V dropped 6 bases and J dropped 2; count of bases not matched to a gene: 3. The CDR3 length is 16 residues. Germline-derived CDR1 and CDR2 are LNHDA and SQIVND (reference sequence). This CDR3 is CASRGTSGGTYNEQFF. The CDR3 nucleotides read TGTGCCAGTAGGGGGACTAGCGGGGGAACCTACAATGAGCAGTTCTTC. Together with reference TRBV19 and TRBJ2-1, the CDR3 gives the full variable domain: DGGITQSPKYLFRKEGQNVTLSCEQNLNHDAMYWYRQDPGQGLRLIYYSQIVNDFQKGDIAEGYSVSREKKESFPLTVTSAQKNPTAFYLCASRGTSGGTYNEQFFGPGTRLTVL.

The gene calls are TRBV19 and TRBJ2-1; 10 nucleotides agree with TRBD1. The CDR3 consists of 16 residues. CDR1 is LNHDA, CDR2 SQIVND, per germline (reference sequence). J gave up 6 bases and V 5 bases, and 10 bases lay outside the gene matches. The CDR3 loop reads CASSPYPGQGTNEQFF. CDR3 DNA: TGTGCCAGTAGTCCCTATCCGGGACAGGGGACCAATGAGCAGTTCTTC.

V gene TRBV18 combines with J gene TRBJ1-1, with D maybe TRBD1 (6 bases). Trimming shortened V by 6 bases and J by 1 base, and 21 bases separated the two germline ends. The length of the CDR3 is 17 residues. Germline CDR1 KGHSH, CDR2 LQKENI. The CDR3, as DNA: TGTGCCAGCTCCCAACAGGAACAGGGAAGGGGGAACACTGAAGCTTTCTTT. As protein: CASSQQEQGRGNTEAFF.

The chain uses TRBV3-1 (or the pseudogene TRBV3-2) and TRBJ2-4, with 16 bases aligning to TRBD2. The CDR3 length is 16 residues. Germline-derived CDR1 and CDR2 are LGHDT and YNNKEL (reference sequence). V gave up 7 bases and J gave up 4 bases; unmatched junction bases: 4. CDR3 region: CASTGTSGGAKNIQYF. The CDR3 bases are TGTGCCAGCACAGGGACTAGCGGGGGGGCGAAAAACATTCAGTACTTC.

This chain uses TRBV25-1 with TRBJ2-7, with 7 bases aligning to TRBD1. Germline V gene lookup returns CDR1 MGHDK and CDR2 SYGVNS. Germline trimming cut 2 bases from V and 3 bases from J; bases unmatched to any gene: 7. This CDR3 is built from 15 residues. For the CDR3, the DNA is TGTGCCAGCAGTGAAGTGTCCACAGGGGTCTACGAGCAGTACTTC. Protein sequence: CASSEVSTGVYEQYF.

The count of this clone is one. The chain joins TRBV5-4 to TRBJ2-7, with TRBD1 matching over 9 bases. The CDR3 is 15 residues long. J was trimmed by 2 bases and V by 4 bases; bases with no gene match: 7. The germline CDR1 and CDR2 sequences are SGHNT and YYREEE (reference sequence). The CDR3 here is CASSPSTGGAYEQYF. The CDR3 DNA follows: TGTGCCAGCAGCCCCTCGACAGGGGGGGCCTACGAGCAGTACTTC.

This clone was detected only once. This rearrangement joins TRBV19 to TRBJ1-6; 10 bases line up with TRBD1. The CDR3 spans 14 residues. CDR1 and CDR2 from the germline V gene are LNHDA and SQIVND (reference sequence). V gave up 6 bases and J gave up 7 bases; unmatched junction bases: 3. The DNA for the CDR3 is TGTGCCAGTAGCACGGACAGGGGGAATTCACCCCTCCACTTT. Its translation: CASSTDRGNSPLHF.

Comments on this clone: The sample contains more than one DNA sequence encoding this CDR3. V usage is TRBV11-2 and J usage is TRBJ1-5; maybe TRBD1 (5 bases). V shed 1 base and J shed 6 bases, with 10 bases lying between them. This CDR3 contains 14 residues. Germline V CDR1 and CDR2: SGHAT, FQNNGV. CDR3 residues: CASSLAGRGQPQHF. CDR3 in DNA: TGTGCCAGCAGCTTAGCAGGGAGGGGTCAGCCCCAGCATTTT.